The 21 T cell receptor beta chains below all came from one sample that was sequenced in a study of blood T cell repertoires in COVID-19. This table comes from immunoSEQ multiplex PCR, and its TCRdb copy is limited to in-frame clones, with some not included. The sample carries over 150,000 clones, more than 60% recorded once. Sequencing was performed on peripheral blood. The receptors derive from a woman in her 50s with acute or convalescent COVID-19.

The J gene is TRBJ2-1, the V gene TRBV28; D is possibly TRBD2 (6 bases). Per germline, CDR1 MDHEN and CDR2 SYDVKM. This CDR3 contains 15 residues. Trimming shortened V by 7 bases and J by 4 bases, and 17 bases separated the two germline ends. The DNA for the CDR3 is TGTGCCAGCACTCTTGGCGGGACGCTTTACAATGAGCAGTTCTTC. Protein product: CASTLGGTLYNEQFF.

The chain carries TRBV6-1 and TRBJ1-6, with D perhaps TRBD1 (6 bases). This CDR3 region has 14 residues. V was shortened by 3 bases and J by 15 bases, with 18 bases between the two germline ends. From germline, CDR1 is MNHNS and CDR2 SASEGT. This CDR3 is CASSDHLDSSLLHF. The CDR3 coding sequence is TGTGCCAGCAGTGACCATTTGGACAGTTCGCTCCTCCACTTT.

This chain connects TRBV15 to TRBJ1-5, with unresolved D. Germline V gives CDR1 LNHNV, CDR2 YYDKDF (reference sequence). Trimming cost V 0 bases and J 6 bases, with 12 bases left between them. This CDR3 is 15 amino acids long. CDR3: CATSRDLQDFQPQHF. The CDR3 DNA reads as TGTGCCACCAGCAGAGATCTTCAGGATTTTCAGCCCCAGCATTTT.

The chain is built from TRBV2 and TRBJ2-7, with no clear D. Germline CDR1 SNHLY, CDR2 FYNNEI. Trimming cost V 7 bases and J 4 bases, with 11 bases left between them. The CDR3 loop spans 12 amino acids. The CDR3 here is CASTLTNYEQYF. The CDR3 DNA follows: TGTGCCAGCACCCTTACAAATTACGAGCAGTACTTC.

The V gene is TRBV6-5, the J gene TRBJ1-5; perhaps TRBD1 as D (6 bases). The CDR3 spans 14 residues. Germline V gene data show CDR1 as MNHEY and CDR2 as SVGAGI. V was pared by 5 bases and J by 3 bases, with 11 bases between. The CDR3 DNA follows: TGTGCCAGCAGTCCTCAGGGGTACAATCAGCCCCAGCATTTT. This gives the protein CASSPQGYNQPQHF.

The CDR3 coding sequence is TGTGCCAGCAGTGCCTTGGGAGGGGCTTGGGCTTTCTTT. It translates to CASSALGGAWAFF. The rearrangement links TRBV2 to TRBJ1-1; D may be TRBD1 (5 bases). Trimming removed 4 bases from V and 11 bases from J, with 17 bases in between. From germline, CDR1 is SNHLY and CDR2 FYNNEI. This CDR3 comprises 13 residues.

The CDR3 loop is CASGLAGVGELFF. The DNA of the CDR3 is TGTGCCAGTGGTCTAGCGGGAGTCGGGGAGCTGTTTTTT. The chain uses TRBV2 and TRBJ2-2; TRBD2 matches at 10 bases. The CDR3 length is 13 residues. The V and J ends lost 9 bases and 7 bases, in that order; junction bases with no gene match: 5. CDR1 is SNHLY, CDR2 FYNNEI, per germline.

The chain is built from TRBV6-5 and TRBJ2-7; 8 nucleotides align to TRBD1. Germline CDR1 MNHEY, CDR2 SVGAGI. The V gene end was trimmed by 4 bases and the J gene end by 2 bases; junction bases not matched to a gene: 10. The CDR3 totals 16 residues. The CDR3 is CASSWTRDRPTYEQYF. The CDR3 bases are TGTGCCAGCAGTTGGACCCGGGACAGGCCTACCTACGAGCAGTACTTC.

The CDR3 nucleotides are TGTGCCAGCAGTTTATTCGGGAGTGGGAATGAGCAGTTCTTC. Protein: CASSLFGSGNEQFF. The rearrangement links TRBV28 to TRBJ2-1; D is possibly TRBD2 (6 bases). Deletions cut 1 base from V and 7 bases from J, with 11 bases between. The CDR3 is 14 amino acids. In germline, CDR1 is MDHEN, CDR2 SYDVKM.

In regard to this clone: Other DNA sequences from this sample encode an identical CDR3 as well. The rearrangement joins TRBV9 to TRBJ2-3, with 10 nucleotides matching TRBD2. Germline CDR1 and CDR2: SGDLS and YYNGEE. This CDR3 is built from 15 residues. V was pared by 1 base and J by 2 bases, with 1 base of the junction left unmatched. The CDR3 DNA is TGTGCCAGCAGCGTACTAGCGGGGGTCACAGATACGCAGTATTTT. Protein sequence: CASSVLAGVTDTQYF.

The table lists this clone with a few counts. The chain uses TRBV18 and TRBJ1-4; D is perhaps TRBD1 (6 bases). The germline V gene has CDR1 KGHSH and CDR2 LQKENI. Trimming left V 6 bases short and J 4 bases short, with 9 bases between. There are 13 residues in the CDR3. The CDR3 spells CASSLDSNEKLFF. The DNA for the CDR3 is TGTGCCAGCTCTCTGGACAGTAATGAAAAACTGTTTTTT.

The rearrangement joins TRBV5-1 to TRBJ1-1; D may be TRBD1 (5 bases). Germline lookup yields CDR1 SGHRS and CDR2 YFSETQ. CDR3 length: 13 residues. Trimming pared 4 bases from V and 4 bases from J, leaving 11 bases between. The DNA of the CDR3 is TGCGCCAGCAGCCCCCAGGGTTCCACTGAAGCTTTCTTT. It encodes CASSPQGSTEAFF.

The chain joins TRBV27 to TRBJ2-2; 11 bases line up with TRBD2. The CDR3 is made up of 17 amino acids. The V segment lost 2 bases and the J segment 0 bases; nucleotides outside the gene matches: 2. Germline CDR1 MNHEY, CDR2 SMNVEV (reference sequence). For the CDR3, the DNA is TGTGCCAGCAGTTTAAGTAGCGGGAGGGCGAACACCGGGGAGCTGTTTTTT. It translates to CASSLSSGRANTGELFF.

This clone was seen only a few times. The chain has TRBV2 and TRBJ1-2, with D uncertain. Trimming took 6 bases from V and 13 from J, leaving 21 bases between them. Germline V gene sequence: CDR1 SNHLY, CDR2 FYNNEI. The CDR3 is 13 residues long. The CDR3 region is CASSATEQIVFTF. In nucleotides, the CDR3 is TGTGCCAGCAGCGCAACGGAACAGATTGTGTTCACCTTC.

The gene calls are TRBV28 and TRBJ2-1; D is undetermined. CDR3 length: 14 residues. Germline V gene sequence: CDR1 MDHEN, CDR2 SYDVKM. V was cut by 2 bases and J by 0 bases, with 5 bases left in between. The CDR3: CASSLELSYNEQFF. The CDR3, as DNA: TGTGCCAGCAGTTTAGAGCTCTCCTACAATGAGCAGTTCTTC. Supplemented by reference TRBV28 and TRBJ2-1, the full variable domain reads DVKVTQSSRYLVKRTGEKVFLECVQDMDHENMFWYRQDPGLGLRLIYFSYDVKMKEKGDIPEGYSVSREKKERFSLILESASTNQTSMYLCASSLELSYNEQFFGPGTRLTVL.

There are a few counts of this clone. The chain employs TRBV6-4 and TRBJ2-7; D is uncertain. CDR1 is MRHNA, CDR2 SNTAGT, per germline. V lost 0 bases and J lost 5, with 8 bases in between. The CDR3 runs to 13 residues. CDR3 coding DNA: TGTGCCAGCAGTGACTCGAGGCGACACGAGCAGTACTTC. This gives the protein CASSDSRRHEQYF.

This clone turned up a few times. The chain carries TRBV10-1 and TRBJ2-1; TRBD2 matches 11 bases. The ends lost 2 bases at V and 4 bases at J; junction bases unmatched: 4. Germline-derived CDR1 and CDR2 are WNHNN and SYGVQD (reference sequence). The CDR3 extends over 16 amino acids. DNA of the CDR3: TGCGCCAGCAGTGAGCCCGGGACTAGCGGTTACAATGAGCAGTTCTTC. Translated, it gives CASSEPGTSGYNEQFF.

The V gene is TRBV5-1, the J gene TRBJ2-7, with D maybe TRBD1 (6 bases). This CDR3 has 15 amino acids. Germline V gene lookup returns CDR1 SGHRS and CDR2 YFSETQ. The V end lost 0 bases, the J end lost 3 bases, and 13 bases lay between the germline ends. The DNA for the CDR3 is TGCGCCAGCAGCTTGGATGGGGGCAGGAGCTACGAGCAGTACTTC. Translated, it gives CASSLDGGRSYEQYF. The whole variable domain, remainder taken from reference TRBV5-1 and TRBJ2-7, is KAGVTQTPRYLIKTRGQQVTLSCSPISGHRSVSWYQQTPGQGLQFLFEYFSETQRNKGNFPGRFSGRQFSNSRSEMNVSTLELGDSALYLCASSLDGGRSYEQYFGPGTRLTVT.

CDR3 residues: CATSLGSETYEQYF. In nucleotides, the CDR3 is TGTGCCACCAGCCTAGGAAGCGAAACCTACGAGCAGTACTTC. The rearrangement links TRBV15 to TRBJ2-7; D not resolved. There are 14 residues in the CDR3. The V gene's germline CDR1 is LNHNV and CDR2 YYDKDF (reference sequence). Trimming took off 5 bases at V and 2 bases at J, with 13 bases between the two ends.

The chain employs TRBV11-2 and TRBJ1-1; TRBD1 agrees at 8 bases. Germline values: CDR1 SGHAT, CDR2 FQNNGV. CDR3 length: 13 residues. After removal of 7 bases from V and 6 bases from J, the junction contained 7 bases not matched to a gene. The CDR3 reads CASTLLQGAEAFF. The CDR3 DNA follows: TGTGCCAGCACACTACTACAGGGGGCTGAAGCTTTCTTT.

This chain links TRBV27 with TRBJ2-7, with D tentatively TRBD2 (6 bases). Trimming shortened V by 4 bases and J by 1 base, and 14 bases separated the two germline ends. Germline V gives CDR1 MNHEY, CDR2 SMNVEV (reference sequence). The CDR3 runs 15 residues. The CDR3 DNA reads as TGTGCCAGCAGTTCCCCTCCGGGAGCATCCTACGAGCAGTACTTC. Translation gives CASSSPPGASYEQYF.